Sequencing of this T cell receptor (beta chain) was carried out in a study of T cells after somatic rescue of genetic block. This clone came up once. The assay was immunoSEQ multiplex PCR, and TCRdb's table has in-frame clones only and misses some. The table records roughly 67,000 clones, 92% of them present only once. V lost 7 bases and J lost 5, with 15 bases in between. The CDR3 covers 14 residues. CDR1 and CDR2 (germline): PRHDT, FYEKMQ (reference sequence). This chain links TRBV13 with TRBJ2-4, with D uncertain. Material: peripheral blood mononuclear cells (PBMCs). The receptor was isolated from a man aged 35 to 55. The CDR3 protein is CASTQRVHENIQYF. The CDR3 nucleotides are TGTGCCAGCACCCAGAGAGTTCATGAAAACATTCAGTACTTC. Full variable domain (outside the CDR3, taken from reference TRBV13 and TRBJ2-4): AAGVIQSPRHLIKEKRETATLKCYPIPRHDTVYWYQQGPGQDPQFLISFYEKMQSDKGSIPDRFSAQQFSDYHSELNMSSLELGDSALYFCASTQRVHENIQYFGAGTRLSVL.